This T cell receptor (beta chain) was captured in a study of shared clonotypes between healthy human individuals. About the study: Per donor, three plates held CD4 naive cells, three held CD4 memory, two held CD8 naive and one held CD8 memory. Study outcomes and limitations: Inspection by rarefaction showed sorted-subset sequencing to be incomplete despite large depth.

Authors' data handling: From ImmunoSEQ came sequences covering only the junction and carrying no quality scores, so filtering differed. Sequencing was performed with immunoSEQ multiplex PCR; in TCRdb, only in-frame clones are kept and a portion is missing. Clone size and V and J calls were adopted from that table, with D and trimming inferred from the DNA. The sample contains about 2.3 million clones, roughly 92% of which appear only once. Worth noting for this clone: No antigen is known for it.

With 6 bases clipped from V and 6 bases from J, the junction kept 7 bases outside the gene matches. The CDR3 sequence is 14 residues long. Germline loops: CDR1 LNHDA, CDR2 SQIVND (reference sequence). This sequence joins TRBV19 and TRBJ1-5; TRBD1 matches at 8 bases. Sequenced sample: naive CD4+ T cells from PBMCs. Subset reported: CD45RA+ positively selected. The clonotype was recovered from a man younger than 35 in good health. Some clones in this sample may be carry-over from other donors' samples. The CDR3 reads CASSRDRSRQPQHF. In nucleotides, the CDR3 is TGTGCCAGTAGCCGGGACAGGAGCCGTCAGCCCCAGCATTTT.